One and the same sample provided the 24 T cell receptor beta chains below, sequenced in a study of blood T cell repertoires in COVID-19. Produced via immunoSEQ multiplex PCR; TCRdb's table is partial and in-frame only. Of 90,000 to 95,000 clones listed, more than 70% were seen once; the top ten hold 4.8%. The specimen sequenced was peripheral blood. The receptor source for this set is a woman older than 75 with active COVID-19.

The chain combines TRBV27 with TRBJ1-2; 8 bases agree with TRBD1. The CDR3 loop spans 14 amino acids. V was clipped by 3 bases and J by 7 bases; unmatched bases: 7. Germline V lookup: CDR1 MNHEY, CDR2 SMNVEV (reference sequence). CDR3 nucleotides: TGTGCCAGCAGTTTCCGGCAGGGGGCGGTTGGCTACACCTTC. As protein: CASSFRQGAVGYTF.

The rearrangement joins TRBV11-1 to TRBJ2-3, with 7 bases matching TRBD1. The CDR3 length is 14 residues. The trim removed 5 bases at V and 6 bases at J, leaving 8 bases unmatched. Germline V CDR1 and CDR2: SGHAT, FQDESV (reference sequence). In DNA, the CDR3 is TGTGCCAGCAGCCCCTGGCTGACAGGGGATACGCAGTATTTT. This codes for CASSPWLTGDTQYF. Full variable domain (rest looked up from reference TRBV11-1 and TRBJ2-3): EAEVAQSPRYKITEKSQAVAFWCDPISGHATLYWYRQILGQGPELLVQFQDESVVDDSQLPKDRFSAERLKGVDSTLKIQPAELGDSAMYLCASSPWLTGDTQYFGPGTRLTVL.

The gene calls are TRBV25-1 and TRBJ2-7, with TRBD1 identical over 9 bases. The trim removed 4 bases at V and 5 bases at J, leaving 9 bases unmatched. This CDR3 is built from 15 residues. Germline CDR1 and CDR2: MGHDK and SYGVNS. CDR3 region: CASSAPGQGKNEQYF. As DNA, the CDR3 is TGTGCCAGCAGTGCCCCGGGACAGGGTAAGAACGAGCAGTACTTC.

This chain connects TRBV28 to TRBJ2-7; 10 bases fit TRBD1. Looked up from germline, CDR1 is MDHEN and CDR2 is SYDVKM. After removal of 4 bases from V and 3 bases from J, the junction contained 9 bases not matched to a gene. CDR3 length: 16 residues. CDR3 region: CASSSPGTGAFYEQYF. The CDR3 bases are TGTGCCAGCAGTTCTCCCGGGACAGGGGCCTTCTACGAGCAGTACTTC.

Here the CDR3 reads CASSLGLAGGFTGELFF. The DNA for the CDR3 is TGTGCCAGCAGCCTAGGACTAGCGGGAGGGTTCACCGGGGAGCTGTTTTTT. The V gene is TRBV7-6, the J gene TRBJ2-2; 15 bases are shared with TRBD2. Germline values: CDR1 SGHVS, CDR2 FNYEAQ. This CDR3 is 17 amino acids long. The V gene end was trimmed by 5 bases and the J gene end by 4 bases; junction bases not matched to a gene: 5.

The V call is TRBV10-3, the J call TRBJ1-5; TRBD1 agrees at 8 bases. The CDR3 runs to 14 residues. The V and J ends lost 8 bases and 3 bases, in that order; junction bases with no gene match: 6. Germline CDR1 reads ENHRY; CDR2 reads SYGVKD. In nucleotides, the CDR3 is TGTGCCATCGCATCGACAGGGGCCAATCAGCCCCAGCATTTT. It is translated as CAIASTGANQPQHF.

This clone showed up just once. The rearrangement uses TRBV11-2 and TRBJ2-3, with TRBD1 matching over 8 bases. Germline V gives CDR1 SGHAT, CDR2 FQNNGV. The junction had 1 base not matched to a gene; V was cut back by 1 base and J by 1 base. The CDR3 has 15 amino acids. CDR3 sequence: CASSLGTGRTDTQYF. The DNA for the CDR3 is TGTGCCAGCAGCTTAGGGACAGGGCGCACAGATACGCAGTATTTT.

V is TRBV18 and J is TRBJ2-7; D possibly corresponds to TRBD1 (5 bases). CDR3 length: 15 residues. CDR1 and CDR2 (germline): KGHSH, LQKENI. The ends were cut back, 3 bases at V and 2 bases at J, with 14 bases in the middle. CDR3 coding DNA: TGTGCCAGCTCACCGGAGACGTCCAGGGCCTACGAGCAGTACTTC. Amino acid sequence: CASSPETSRAYEQYF.

The chain uses TRBV27 and TRBJ2-2, with TRBD1 identical over 9 bases. V lost 4 bases and J lost 2; bases outside the gene matches: 8. The CDR3 covers 17 residues. The germline CDR1 and CDR2 sequences are MNHEY and SMNVEV (reference sequence). This CDR3 is CASSSSLGQGNTGELFF. The CDR3 DNA reads TGTGCCAGCAGTTCCTCCTTGGGACAGGGAAACACCGGGGAGCTGTTTTTT.

This clone was recorded only once. This chain connects TRBV7-3 to TRBJ1-1; perhaps TRBD1 as D (6 bases). From germline, CDR1 is SGHTA and CDR2 FQGTGA. The CDR3 totals 15 residues. Trimming took 3 bases from V and 1 from J, leaving 12 bases between them. CDR3 loop: CASSFGGQRNTEAFF. The DNA of the CDR3 is TGTGCCAGCAGCTTCGGGGGGCAGAGGAACACTGAAGCTTTCTTT.

The V and J genes are TRBV18 and TRBJ2-1; 10 nucleotides match TRBD1. This CDR3 spans 14 amino acids. Trimming cost V 6 bases and J 7 bases; bases outside gene matches: 6. CDR1 and CDR2 from the germline V gene are KGHSH and LQKENI. The CDR3 DNA sequence: TGTGCCAGCTCCTCGGGGACAGGGGTGAATGAGCAGTTCTTC. Its translation: CASSSGTGVNEQFF.

This chain links TRBV6-2 or TRBV6-3 with TRBJ1-2; D is perhaps TRBD1 (5 bases). Trimming removed 2 bases from V and 2 bases from J, with 12 bases in between. Germline values: CDR1 MNHEY, CDR2 SVGEGT. This CDR3 contains 15 residues. The CDR3 region is CASSYRGDWNYGYTF. The DNA for the CDR3 is TGTGCCAGCAGTTACCGGGGGGATTGGAACTATGGCTACACCTTC.

In the case of this clone: An end of the junction differs from the germline gene, which may be a read error. This chain joins TRBV7-3 and TRBJ2-2, with D perhaps TRBD2 (6 bases). Per the germline V gene, CDR1 is SGHTA and CDR2 is FQGTGA. The CDR3 extends over 15 amino acids. The CDR3 here is CASSLNAGSTGELFF. The CDR3 DNA reads TGTGCCAGCAGTTTAAATGCCGGGAGCACCGGGGAGCTGTTTTTT.

This chain uses TRBV28 with TRBJ2-5; the match to TRBD1 covers 8 bases. The CDR3 extends over 14 amino acids. V trimming: 3 bases; J trimming: 5 bases; junction bases outside the gene matches: 5. CDR1 MDHEN and CDR2 SYDVKM come from the germline V gene. The CDR3 loop reads CASSFNRGIETQYF. CDR3 DNA: TGTGCCAGCAGTTTTAACAGGGGGATTGAGACCCAGTACTTC.

This chain links TRBV7-9 with TRBJ2-7, with D maybe TRBD1 (6 bases). This CDR3 region has 14 residues. Trimming cost V 4 bases and J 1 base, with 11 bases left between them. Germline loops: CDR1 SEHNR, CDR2 FQNEAQ (reference sequence). CDR3 DNA: TGTGCCAGCAGCTCCAGGGGCCTATCCTACGAGCAGTACTTC. Translation gives CASSSRGLSYEQYF.

This chain joins TRBV5-5 and TRBJ1-5; the D is unclear. Germline V CDR1 and CDR2: SGHKS, YYEKEE (reference sequence). This CDR3 contains 17 residues. V lost 4 bases, J lost 6 bases, and 23 bases lay in between. CDR3 protein: CASSRAERVPRGQPQHF. CDR3 bases: TGTGCCAGCAGCCGGGCCGAAAGGGTCCCCCGGGGTCAGCCCCAGCATTTT.

V is TRBV4-1 and J is TRBJ1-5; tentatively, D is TRBD1 (5 bases). Between the trimmed V and J ends, which lost 1 base and 7 bases, there was a span of 17 bases. The CDR3 extends over 16 amino acids. Germline CDR1 and CDR2: MGHRA and YSYEKL. The DNA of the CDR3 is TGCGCCAGCAGCCAAGGGGGCCTAGGAGGGCGGCAGCCCCAGCATTTT. Translating it yields CASSQGGLGGRQPQHF.

A single count supports this clone. V and J are TRBV5-1 and TRBJ2-7, with 10 bases aligning to TRBD2. Trimming removed 4 bases from V and 3 bases from J; junction bases left unmatched: 4. Germline-derived CDR1 and CDR2 are SGHRS and YFSETQ. The length of the CDR3 is 14 residues. CDR3 DNA sequence: TGCGCCAGCAGCACCGGACTAGCGGTCTACGAGCAGTACTTC. As protein: CASSTGLAVYEQYF. Variable domain in full (rest from reference TRBV5-1 and TRBJ2-7): KAGVTQTPRYLIKTRGQQVTLSCSPISGHRSVSWYQQTPGQGLQFLFEYFSETQRNKGNFPGRFSGRQFSNSRSEMNVSTLELGDSALYLCASSTGLAVYEQYFGPGTRLTVT.

The chain recombines TRBV5-1 with TRBJ2-7; D possibly corresponds to TRBD1 (7 bases). With 0 bases removed from V and 4 bases from J, the gap between germline ends came to 11 bases. The CDR3 runs 14 residues. Germline CDR1 reads SGHRS; CDR2 reads YFSETQ. For the CDR3, the DNA is TGCGCCAGCAGCTTGGGGTCAGGGGGGTACGAGCAGTACTTC. Protein sequence: CASSLGSGGYEQYF.

The chain is built from TRBV5-4 and TRBJ2-2; a weak D match, TRBD1 (6 bases). There are 15 residues in the CDR3. V lost 4 bases, J lost 6 bases, and 16 bases lay in between. Germline V gene data show CDR1 as SGHNT and CDR2 as YYREEE (reference sequence). CDR3 coding DNA: TGTGCCAGCAGCCAACCAGGGGTGGCGTCCGGGGAGCTGTTTTTT. Protein product: CASSQPGVASGELFF.

The chain links TRBV7-2 to TRBJ2-3; possibly TRBD2 for D (6 bases). Germline V lookup: CDR1 SGHTA, CDR2 FQGNSA. V lost 5 bases and J 4 bases, leaving 13 bases between the germline ends. This CDR3 has 14 residues. The CDR3 coding sequence is TGTGCCAGCAGCATCTCCTCGGGGGCAGATACGCAGTATTTT. Its protein product is CASSISSGADTQYF.

The CDR3 here is CASSSPPGDEQFF. The DNA of the CDR3 is TGTGCCAGCAGCTCCCCCCCCGGGGATGAGCAGTTCTTC. The rearrangement uses TRBV5-6 and TRBJ2-1; D may be TRBD2 (5 bases). Germline loops: CDR1 SGHDT, CDR2 YYEEEE. Between the trimmed V and J ends, which lost 3 bases and 8 bases, there was a span of 12 bases. This CDR3 spans 13 amino acids.

This rearrangement joins TRBV5-4 to TRBJ2-1, with D hard to call. The CDR3 runs 16 residues. Germline V gene data show CDR1 as SGHNT and CDR2 as YYREEE (reference sequence). V lost 4 bases to trimming and J lost 7 bases, with 21 bases between them. The CDR3 nucleotides read TGTGCCAGCAGCCCGCCTGGCAGCGAGTCGTTGAATGAGCAGTTCTTC. Its translation: CASSPPGSESLNEQFF. The complete variable domain, with remaining parts taken from reference TRBV5-4 and TRBJ2-1, reads ETGVTQSPTHLIKTRGQQVTLRCSSQSGHNTVSWYQQALGQGPQFIFQYYREEENGRGNFPPRFSGLQFPNYSSELNVNALELDDSALYLCASSPPGSESLNEQFFGPGTRLTVL.

The chain couples TRBV5-4 to TRBJ1-2; 8 bases match TRBD1. Germline trimming cut 3 bases from V and 5 bases from J; bases unmatched to any gene: 6. CDR1 is SGHNT and CDR2 is YYREEE in the germline V gene (reference sequence). The CDR3 covers 14 residues. The CDR3 reads CASSSRTGQYGYTF. The CDR3 DNA reads as TGTGCCAGCAGCTCACGGACAGGGCAGTATGGCTACACCTTC.